The next 22 T cell receptor beta chains were all read from a single sample in a study of CD8+CD57+ T cells in acquired aplastic anemia. Sequencing was done on patients that had shown CD8+CD57+ cell expansion by flow cytometry. Profiles of TCR beta VDJ and CDR3 were generated from a genomic DNA template. TCRdb reanalysed the reads using MiXCR and keeps one entry per CDR3 protein. The sample contains hundreds of thousands of distinct CDR3 sequences, about 44% of which appear only once. Sequencing was done on a sample of sorted CD4+, CD8+, or CD8+CD57+ T cells (not recorded which) from PBMCs. These receptors came from a human donor with aplastic anemia.

This clonotype was seen repeatedly, ten times or more. J is TRBJ1-5 and V is TRBV6-2 or TRBV6-3, with D possibly matching TRBD1 (5 bases). The CDR3 runs to 16 residues. V lost 2 bases and J lost 6, with 17 bases in between. Germline V gene lookup returns CDR1 MNHEY and CDR2 SVGEGT. The CDR3: CASSYTREGASQPQHF. CDR3 in DNA: TGTGCCAGCAGTTACACCCGGGAAGGGGCGAGTCAGCCCCAGCATTTT.

At least ten counts were recorded for this clonotype. The rearrangement uses TRBV7-9 and TRBJ1-4; no definite D call. The V end was cut by 5 bases, the J end by 4 bases, with 11 bases between. Germline CDR1 SEHNR, CDR2 FQNEAQ (reference sequence). CDR3 length: 14 residues. The CDR3 is CASSRTENNEKLFF. CDR3 sequence (DNA): TGTGCCAGCAGCCGGACGGAAAATAATGAAAAACTGTTTTTT.

At least ten counts were recorded for this clonotype. The rearrangement uses TRBV4-1 and TRBJ1-2, with TRBD1 matching over 7 bases. Germline CDR1 is MGHRA and CDR2 is YSYEKL. The CDR3 consists of 14 residues. The V gene end was trimmed by 2 bases and the J gene end by 2 bases; junction bases not matched to a gene: 2. The CDR3 spells CASSQSRGNYGYTF. DNA of the CDR3: TGCGCCAGCAGCCAATCCAGGGGGAACTATGGCTACACCTTC.

Comment on this clonotype: A much larger clonotype is one base distant, so this may be a read error. This chain joins TRBV11-2 and TRBJ1-2, with 7 bases lining up with TRBD1. In germline, CDR1 is SGHAT, CDR2 FQNNGV. V was pared by 7 bases and J by 1 base, with 6 bases of the junction left unmatched. CDR3 length: 14 amino acids. In DNA form, the CDR3 reads TGTGCCAGCACCAGGACAGGCGGTAACTATGGCTACACCTTC. It translates to CASTRTGGNYGYTF.

This chain joins TRBV20-1 and TRBJ2-7; D is unresolved. CDR3 length: 14 amino acids. Looked up from germline, CDR1 is DFQATT and CDR2 is SNEGSKA (reference sequence). Trimming took 1 base from V and 10 from J, leaving 20 bases between them. CDR3 DNA: TGCAGTGCTAGAGCAACGGGCCGGCCTTCTTTTCAGTACTTC. Translating it yields CSARATGRPSFQYF.

V and J are TRBV20-1 and TRBJ2-1, with 11 bases identical to TRBD2. The CDR3 has 17 amino acids. Per germline, CDR1 DFQATT and CDR2 SNEGSKA (reference sequence). Trimming cost V 0 bases and J 2 bases; bases outside gene matches: 6. CDR3: CSARDYSGLAAYNEQFF. The CDR3 DNA reads TGCAGTGCTAGAGATTATTCGGGACTAGCGGCCTACAATGAGCAGTTCTTC.

The chain joins TRBV20-1 to TRBJ2-1; 12 nucleotides align to TRBD2. This CDR3 region has 15 residues. V shed 0 bases and J 6 bases; nucleotides not matched to a gene: 3. From germline, CDR1 is DFQATT and CDR2 SNEGSKA (reference sequence). CDR3 amino acids: CSARDLAGGRNEQFF. The CDR3 DNA reads TGCAGTGCTAGAGATCTAGCGGGGGGGCGCAATGAGCAGTTCTTC.

The chain couples TRBV11-3 to TRBJ2-5; the match to TRBD1 covers 8 bases. This CDR3 comprises 13 residues. CDR1 is SGHNT and CDR2 is YENEEA in the germline V gene. J lost 5 bases, V lost 7 bases, and 6 bases had no gene match. The CDR3 sequence: CASTGRGRETQYF. CDR3 coding DNA: TGTGCCAGCACGGGCAGGGGGCGGGAGACCCAGTACTTC.

The chain combines TRBV7-9 with TRBJ1-2; D gene uncertain. This CDR3 has 14 residues. Looked up from germline, CDR1 is SEHNR and CDR2 is FQNEAQ (reference sequence). Trimming removed 5 bases from V and 4 bases from J, with 14 bases in between. Here the CDR3 DNA reads TGTGCCAGCAGCACGCATGATCGGGGCTATGGCTACACCTTC. This translates into CASSTHDRGYGYTF.

The chain employs TRBV6-1 and TRBJ2-5; TRBD1 matches 7 bases. The CDR3 length is 14 residues. The V segment lost 4 bases and the J segment 4 bases; nucleotides outside the gene matches: 6. Germline lookup yields CDR1 MNHNS and CDR2 SASEGT. CDR3 DNA sequence: TGTGCCAGCAGTGTAAACAGGGGCCCAGAGACCCAGTACTTC. This codes for CASSVNRGPETQYF.

This clonotype occurred a few times. V usage is TRBV6-5 and J usage is TRBJ2-4; maybe TRBD2 (6 bases). Deletions cut 2 bases from V and 6 bases from J, with 11 bases between. The germline V gene encodes CDR1 MNHEY and CDR2 SVGAGI. This CDR3 is 14 amino acids long. The CDR3 DNA follows: TGTGCCAGCAGTTACCGGGAGTTTGGAAACATTCAGTACTTC. Translating it yields CASSYREFGNIQYF.

This chain uses TRBV20-1 with TRBJ1-1; tentative D call: TRBD1 (5 bases). V was shortened by 6 bases and J by 1 base, with 9 bases between the two germline ends. The CDR3 is 12 amino acids. Germline V CDR1 and CDR2: DFQATT, SNEGSKA (reference sequence). CDR3 region: CSASTGNTEAFF. As DNA, the CDR3 is TGCAGTGCATCTACAGGGAACACTGAAGCTTTCTTT.

V is TRBV16 and J is TRBJ1-2; TRBD1 might be the D (5 bases). The CDR3 extends over 15 amino acids. Trimming took 3 bases from V and 2 from J, leaving 13 bases between them. The germline CDR1 and CDR2 sequences are KGHSY and FQNENV. Written as DNA, the CDR3 is TGTGCCAGCAGCCAGAAGTCTGGGGGGAACTATGGCTACACCTTC. Protein sequence: CASSQKSGGNYGYTF.

This clonotype was found many times. The chain combines TRBV27 with TRBJ2-1; the D gene is possibly TRBD2 (5 bases). Germline CDR1 and CDR2: MNHEY and SMNVEV (reference sequence). Trimming removed 7 bases at V and 13 bases at J, with 23 bases between. The CDR3 covers 14 residues. CDR3 sequence: CASISSAGLTSQFF. CDR3 bases: TGTGCCAGCATATCCTCCGCGGGCCTTACCTCACAGTTCTTC.

V gene TRBV7-6 combines with J gene TRBJ2-7, with D possibly TRBD2 on 6 matching bases. Germline V gives CDR1 SGHVS, CDR2 FNYEAQ. This CDR3 spans 15 amino acids. The germline V and J ends were trimmed by 5 bases and 6 bases, with 20 bases remaining between them. The CDR3 bases are TGTGCCAGCAGCCTAAGGGTGGGGGGTTTGGGCGAGCAGTACTTC. It translates to CASSLRVGGLGEQYF.

The chain combines TRBV24-1 with TRBJ1-2; D gene uncertain. Germline V gene data show CDR1 as KGHDR and CDR2 as SFDVKD. The CDR3 totals 16 residues. V lost 4 bases, J lost 0 bases, and 14 bases lay in between. The CDR3 sequence: CATSDRWTEANYGYTF. The CDR3 nucleotides are TGTGCCACCAGTGACCGGTGGACGGAAGCTAACTATGGCTACACCTTC.

The V and J genes are TRBV9 and TRBJ2-1, with 8 bases aligning to TRBD2. The V and J ends lost 4 bases and 0 bases, in that order; junction bases with no gene match: 9. The CDR3 has 17 residues. The germline CDR1 and CDR2 sequences are SGDLS and YYNGEE. The CDR3 here is CASSPASGRSSYNEQFF. As DNA, the CDR3 is TGTGCCAGCAGCCCCGCTAGCGGGCGGAGCTCCTACAATGAGCAGTTCTTC.

The V gene is TRBV10-3, the J gene TRBJ1-4; 8 bases are a match to TRBD1. The CDR3 totals 16 residues. Losses at the gene ends were 6 bases for V and 8 bases for J; bases not matched to a gene: 14. CDR1 is ENHRY, CDR2 SYGVKD, per germline. CDR3 residues: CAIRTIQGARGEKLFF. The CDR3 coding sequence is TGTGCCATCAGGACTATTCAGGGGGCGCGAGGCGAAAAACTGTTTTTT.

This clonotype was seen at least ten times. The CDR3 loop is CASSLSGGSETQYF. The CDR3 bases are TGTGCCAGCAGTTTATCGGGGGGCAGCGAGACCCAGTACTTC. The V call is TRBV12-3 or TRBV12-4, the J call TRBJ2-5, with D possibly being TRBD2 (7 bases). Trimming shortened V by 2 bases and J by 5 bases, and 12 bases separated the two germline ends. CDR3 length: 14 residues.

There are many counts of this clonotype. The V and J genes are TRBV7-6 and TRBJ2-7, with D perhaps matching TRBD1 or TRBD2 (5 bases each). Germline CDR1 SGHVS, CDR2 FNYEAQ. The V and J ends lost 5 bases and 0 bases respectively, with 14 bases between them. The CDR3 length is 15 residues. The CDR3 DNA reads as TGTGCCAGCAGCGATACCACAGGACTCTCCTACGAGCAGTACTTC. It yields the protein CASSDTTGLSYEQYF.

The sample holds many counts of this clonotype. The chain joins TRBV6-2 or TRBV6-3 to TRBJ2-5; 12 bases are a match to TRBD2. CDR1 and CDR2 (germline): MNHEY, SVGEGT. Trimming at V came to 5 bases and at J to 2 bases, leaving 6 bases not matched to a gene. The CDR3 is 16 residues long. The CDR3 DNA reads TGTGCCAGCAGTGTCCCTCTAGCGGGGGGGCAAGAGACCCAGTACTTC. Its protein is CASSVPLAGGQETQYF.

This clonotype was seen ten or more times. CDR3 in DNA: TGCAGTGCTAGTGAAGAGGGCCACACTGAAGCTTTCTTT. This gives the protein CSASEEGHTEAFF. The chain combines TRBV20-1 with TRBJ1-1; D remains unclear. Between the trimmed V and J ends, which lost 3 bases and 3 bases, there was a span of 11 bases. This CDR3 is 13 amino acids long. The germline CDR1 and CDR2 sequences are DFQATT and SNEGSKA (reference sequence).